One T cell receptor beta chain is described in this entry. Its antigen is unknown. One junction end does not reproduce the germline sequence, and a read error may be involved. The CDR3 loop spans 15 amino acids. Germline V gene lookup returns CDR1 SGHDT and CDR2 YYEEEE. CD8 cells regarded as naive lacked CD45RO, were positively chosen for CCR7, and omitted terminally differentiated effector memory CD45RA+ cells. All participating donors were Caucasian adults from Nashville, Tennessee. This entry belongs to a study of shared clonotypes between healthy human individuals. Notes on the study in general: Among donors, clonotype sharing was expected to be affected by sequencing depth. Non-shared clonotypes were found to have lower generation probabilities than the clonotypes that were shared by all four of the sorted-subset donors.

Using immunoSEQ multiplex PCR, the repertoire was profiled, and TCRdb retains in-frame clones only, with some absent. The sample shows over 2 million clones, over 85% of them seen only once. The receptor's source is a man aged 18 to 30 in good health. The sample taken for sequencing was naive CD8+ T cells sorted from blood. V gene TRBV5-6 combines with J gene TRBJ2-7; 9 nucleotides line up with TRBD2. CDR3 residues: CASSWEPSGNLERYF. CDR3 bases: TGTGCCAGCAGCTGGGAACCTAGCGGGAATCTCGAGCGGTACTTC.